The TCR beta chain under discussion was sequenced for a study of human T cells and chemical hapten exposure. Study in general: DPC (0.01%) was patch tested on the upper back and read at 6 days.

This clonotype occurred many times. Its antigen is still unknown. Germline is not matched at one junction end, which may reflect a read error. What the library attached to individual cDNA molecules were unique molecular identifiers. TCRdb re-called the RACE reads through MiXCR, storing one row per CDR3 protein. In the table there are over 300,000 distinct CDR3 sequences, roughly 4.6% of which are singletons. Study results and caveats: Significantly more large CDR3 similarity clusters were formed by expanded TCRs than by controls.

Time point indicated: pre-sensitization, week 0. The treatment denotes: therapeutic diphenylcyclopropenone sensitization with weekly scalp DPC. CDR3 length: 11 amino acids. Germline-derived CDR1 and CDR2 are DFQATT and SNEGSKA (reference sequence). This chain joins TRBV20-1 and TRBJ2-4; no clear D. The TCR sequence derives from a woman aged 45 to 65 with alopecia areata. Some clones in this sample may be carry-over from other donors' samples. The sample here was whole blood, taken in connection with sensitization to the hapten diphenylcyclopropenone (DPC). The CDR3 DNA reads as TGCAGTGCTAGCGCCAGAAACATTCAGTACTTC. This sequence encodes CSASARNIQYF.